The entry below describes one T cell receptor beta chain. The CDR3 has 15 amino acids. Germline assignment: CDR1 MGHRA and CDR2 YSYEKL. V dropped 1 base and J dropped 5 bases, with 12 bases sitting between them. Here immunoSEQ multiplex PCR was the method, and the copy in TCRdb shows in-frame clones only, minus some. The sample includes more than 110,000 clones, approximately 80% of them seen just once. The record originates from a study of blood T cell repertoires in COVID-19. Sequencing input: PBMCs or T cells enriched from blood (not recorded which). The chain couples TRBV4-1 to TRBJ2-1; possible D gene TRBD1, 5 bases. The sequence came from a woman aged 18-29 years who had been exposed to COVID-19. This CDR3 reads CASSQVPQGNNEQFF. In nucleotides, the CDR3 is TGCGCCAGCAGCCAAGTCCCCCAGGGTAACAATGAGCAGTTCTTC.